A single sample gave rise to the 19 T cell receptor beta chains below, sequenced in a study of blood T cell repertoires in COVID-19. TCRdb's copy holds only in-frame clones and misses some; the assay was immunoSEQ multiplex PCR. The sample consists of around 77,000 clones, approximately 84% of them appearing once. The sequenced sample was peripheral blood. The receptors shown here come from a man in his 70s with active or convalescent COVID-19.

This chain uses TRBV9 with TRBJ2-1, with 8 bases matching TRBD2. V was clipped by 2 bases and J by 7 bases; unmatched bases: 8. Germline V lookup: CDR1 SGDLS, CDR2 YYNGEE. The CDR3 extends over 15 amino acids. The CDR3: CASSVSGSQGNEQFF. DNA of the CDR3: TGTGCCAGCAGCGTGAGCGGGAGTCAGGGGAATGAGCAGTTCTTC.

The chain recombines TRBV6-6 with TRBJ1-3; D is possibly TRBD1 (6 bases). Germline CDR1 MNHNY, CDR2 SVGAGI (reference sequence). The CDR3 runs 16 residues. V dropped 8 bases and J dropped 0 bases, with 17 bases sitting between them. The CDR3 region has the DNA TGTGCCAGCGGCCAGGGGAACAGACTCTCTGGAAACACCATATATTTT. It encodes CASGQGNRLSGNTIYF.

The CDR3 reads CASSRRRRVDNLLETQYF. Written as DNA, the CDR3 is TGTGCCAGTAGTAGGCGGAGGAGGGTGGATAATTTATTGGAGACCCAGTACTTC. J is TRBJ2-5 and V is TRBV19, with D maybe TRBD2 (6 bases). Trimming stripped 4 bases from V and 5 bases from J, with 26 bases between. Germline V gene lookup returns CDR1 LNHDA and CDR2 SQIVND (reference sequence). The CDR3 has 18 residues. The whole variable domain, filled in from reference TRBV19 and TRBJ2-5, reads DGGITQSPKYLFRKEGQNVTLSCEQNLNHDAMYWYRQDPGQGLRLIYYSQIVNDFQKGDIAEGYSVSREKKESFPLTVTSAQKNPTAFYLCASSRRRRVDNLLETQYFGPGTRLLVL.

Regarding this clone: Other DNA sequences in the sample encode the same CDR3. This chain joins TRBV28 and TRBJ1-1, with TRBD1 identical over 8 bases. CDR1 is MDHEN and CDR2 is SYDVKM in the germline V gene. The V gene end was trimmed by 4 bases and the J gene end by 1 base; junction bases not matched to a gene: 2. This CDR3 spans 14 amino acids. CDR3 DNA sequence: TGTGCCAGCAGTTCCGGACAGGGGAACACTGAAGCTTTCTTT. Protein product: CASSSGQGNTEAFF.

This chain joins TRBV11-2 and TRBJ2-1; 10 positions agree with TRBD2. Germline CDR1 SGHAT, CDR2 FQNNGV. The CDR3 length is 16 residues. The V gene end was trimmed by 4 bases and the J gene end by 5 bases; junction bases not matched to a gene: 8. This CDR3 reads CASSSLGLAGDNEQFF. For the CDR3, the DNA is TGTGCCAGCAGCTCCCTCGGCCTAGCGGGAGACAATGAGCAGTTCTTC.

The V and J genes are TRBV11-2 and TRBJ2-1, with 11 bases matching TRBD2. V shed 2 bases, J shed 6 bases, and the junction held 3 bases outside the gene matches. The CDR3 is made up of 15 amino acids. The germline V gene encodes CDR1 SGHAT and CDR2 FQNNGV. The CDR3 DNA reads as TGTGCCAGCAGCTTAAAACTAGCGGGAGTCAATGAGCAGTTCTTC. Protein sequence: CASSLKLAGVNEQFF.

The rearrangement links TRBV28 to TRBJ1-1, with D unresolved. This CDR3 has 14 residues. Trimming left V 3 bases short and J 9 bases short, with 17 bases between. Germline V gene sequence: CDR1 MDHEN, CDR2 SYDVKM. This CDR3 reads CASSLSVGGYKAFF. The CDR3 region has the DNA TGTGCCAGCAGTTTGAGTGTCGGAGGGTATAAAGCTTTCTTT.

The chain is built from TRBV27 and TRBJ2-2; 9 bases match TRBD2. The trim removed 2 bases at V and 4 bases at J, leaving 14 bases unmatched. The CDR3 has 19 amino acids. Germline CDR1 and CDR2: MNHEY and SMNVEV (reference sequence). Written as DNA, the CDR3 is TGTGCCAGCAGTTTAGACGGACTAGCGCCAAAAATTCTCACCGGGGAGCTGTTTTTT. Its protein product is CASSLDGLAPKILTGELFF.

This sequence joins TRBV7-2 and TRBJ1-2, with D unresolved. CDR3 size: 11 residues. The V and J ends lost 3 bases and 6 bases respectively, with 5 bases between them. The V gene's germline CDR1 is SGHTA and CDR2 FQGNSA. The CDR3 coding sequence is TGTGCCAGCAGCTTGGCAGATGGCTACACCTTC. Translated: CASSLADGYTF.

This clone has more than one count but fewer than ten. The chain has TRBV5-8 and TRBJ1-5; 7 bases fit TRBD1. Germline V CDR1 and CDR2: SGHTS, YDEGEE. After removal of 1 base from V and 6 bases from J, the junction contained 10 bases not matched to a gene. CDR3 length: 16 residues. As DNA, the CDR3 is TGTGCCAGCAGCTTGCTCCATCGGACAGGCGGTCAGCCCCAGCATTTT. Its translation: CASSLLHRTGGQPQHF.

The chain recombines TRBV19 with TRBJ2-7; tentative D call: TRBD2 (5 bases). With 0 bases removed from V and 7 bases from J, the gap between germline ends came to 10 bases. Germline V gene sequence: CDR1 LNHDA, CDR2 SQIVND (reference sequence). The CDR3 runs 13 residues. CDR3 loop: CASSIDGGGEQYF. As DNA, the CDR3 is TGTGCCAGTAGTATAGATGGTGGCGGGGAGCAGTACTTC. Complete variable domain (other parts from reference TRBV19 and TRBJ2-7): DGGITQSPKYLFRKEGQNVTLSCEQNLNHDAMYWYRQDPGQGLRLIYYSQIVNDFQKGDIAEGYSVSREKKESFPLTVTSAQKNPTAFYLCASSIDGGGEQYFGPGTRLTVT.

This rearrangement joins TRBV11-2 to TRBJ2-7, with D perhaps TRBD2 (6 bases). This CDR3 has 13 amino acids. Trimming left V 5 bases short and J 2 bases short, with 10 bases between. Germline values: CDR1 SGHAT, CDR2 FQNNGV. CDR3 sequence (DNA): TGTGCCAGCAGCCCGGGACTTACCTACGAGCAGTACTTC. This codes for CASSPGLTYEQYF.

Note on this clone: A much larger clone sits a single nucleotide away, making a read error possible. V is TRBV13 and J is TRBJ1-6, with 7 bases fitting TRBD1. This CDR3 spans 15 amino acids. Per germline, CDR1 PRHDT and CDR2 FYEKMQ (reference sequence). This CDR3 reads CASSWGDRDNSPPHF. The CDR3 coding sequence is TGTGCCAGCAGCTGGGGAGACAGGGATAATTCACCCCCCCACTTT.

The chain recombines TRBV28 with TRBJ1-5; TRBD1 agrees at 8 bases. Germline V lookup: CDR1 MDHEN, CDR2 SYDVKM. The CDR3 consists of 16 residues. Trimming took 6 bases from V and 1 from J; bases not matched to a gene: 8. The CDR3 spells CASRKPGQVSNQPQHF. The CDR3 DNA follows: TGTGCCAGCAGGAAACCGGGACAGGTAAGCAATCAGCCCCAGCATTTT.

The chain carries TRBV7-2 and TRBJ1-1; maybe TRBD1 (5 bases). Germline values: CDR1 SGHTA, CDR2 FQGNSA. The CDR3 is 16 amino acids. V shed 4 bases and J shed 4 bases, with 19 bases lying between them. The CDR3 here is CASSSHEWGLGTEAFF. The CDR3 nucleotides are TGTGCCAGCAGCTCCCATGAGTGGGGCCTGGGCACTGAAGCTTTCTTT.

This chain joins TRBV7-9 and TRBJ2-1; D unclear. Germline CDR1 reads SEHNR; CDR2 reads FQNEAQ (reference sequence). There are 13 residues in the CDR3. The V gene lost 7 bases and the J gene lost 11 bases, with 18 bases spanning the gap. The CDR3 is CASTPPNGDQQFF. CDR3 nucleotide sequence: TGTGCCAGCACCCCCCCGAATGGAGACCAGCAGTTCTTC.

The chain couples TRBV3-1 (or the pseudogene TRBV3-2) to TRBJ2-5, with TRBD2 matching over 8 bases. Germline CDR1 and CDR2: LGHDT and YNNKEL (reference sequence). CDR3 length: 18 residues. Trimming removed 1 base from V and 2 bases from J; junction bases left unmatched: 12. The CDR3 reads CASSQGRQAGGRQETQYF. CDR3 DNA: TGTGCCAGCAGCCAAGGAAGACAGGCGGGAGGAAGACAAGAGACCCAGTACTTC.

This clone appeared a single time. CDR3 residues: CASSLGPGVVIQYF. As DNA, the CDR3 is TGCGCCAGCAGCTTGGGGCCCGGGGTGGTCATTCAGTACTTC. The chain links TRBV5-1 to TRBJ2-4; possibly TRBD2 for D (5 bases). Germline V gene data show CDR1 as SGHRS and CDR2 as YFSETQ. The CDR3 contains 14 residues. V was shortened by 0 bases and J by 9 bases, with 13 bases between the two germline ends.

This clone was recorded once. The chain joins TRBV4-1 to TRBJ2-7, with 8 bases identical to TRBD1. The CDR3 sequence is 16 residues long. Germline V gives CDR1 MGHRA, CDR2 YSYEKL. The V and J ends lost 0 bases and 2 bases, in that order; junction bases with no gene match: 6. In nucleotides, the CDR3 is TGCGCCAGCAGCCAAGAGATCCAGGGGGCTACCTACGAGCAGTACTTC. It yields the protein CASSQEIQGATYEQYF.